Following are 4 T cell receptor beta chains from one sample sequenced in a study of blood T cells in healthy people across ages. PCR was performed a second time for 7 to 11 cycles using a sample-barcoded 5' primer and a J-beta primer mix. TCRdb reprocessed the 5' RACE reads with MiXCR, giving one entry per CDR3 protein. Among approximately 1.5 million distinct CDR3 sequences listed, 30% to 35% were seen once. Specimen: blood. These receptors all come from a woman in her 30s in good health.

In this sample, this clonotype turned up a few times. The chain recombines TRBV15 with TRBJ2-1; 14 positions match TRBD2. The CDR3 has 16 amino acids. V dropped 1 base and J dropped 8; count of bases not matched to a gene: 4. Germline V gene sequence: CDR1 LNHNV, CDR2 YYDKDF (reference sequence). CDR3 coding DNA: TGTGCCACCAGCAGAGGACTAGCGGGAGGGCCGGATGAGCAGTTCTTC. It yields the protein CATSRGLAGGPDEQFF.

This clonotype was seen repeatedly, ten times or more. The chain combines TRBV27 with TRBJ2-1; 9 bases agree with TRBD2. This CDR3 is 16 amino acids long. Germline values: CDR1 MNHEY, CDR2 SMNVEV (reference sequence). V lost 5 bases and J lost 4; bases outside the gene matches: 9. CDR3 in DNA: TGTGCCAGCAGTCCCGTAGCGGGGGCTCTATACAATGAGCAGTTCTTC. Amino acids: CASSPVAGALYNEQFF.

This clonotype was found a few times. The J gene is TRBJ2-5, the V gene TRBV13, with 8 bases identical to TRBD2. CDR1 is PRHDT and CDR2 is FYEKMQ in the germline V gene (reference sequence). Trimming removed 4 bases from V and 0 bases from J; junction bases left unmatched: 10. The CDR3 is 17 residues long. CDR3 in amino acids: CASSSREAGGHQETQYF. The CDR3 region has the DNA TGTGCCAGCAGCTCCAGAGAGGCGGGGGGCCACCAAGAGACCCAGTACTTC.

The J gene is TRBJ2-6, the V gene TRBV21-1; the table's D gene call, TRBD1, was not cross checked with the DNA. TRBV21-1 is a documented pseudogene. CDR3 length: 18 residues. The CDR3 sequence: CASTRTAYLDSGANVLTF. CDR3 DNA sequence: TGTGCCAGCACTAGGACAGCTTATTTGGACTCTGGGGCCAACGTCCTGACTTTC.